Listed below are T cell receptor beta chains from one sample, sequenced in a study of shared clonotypes between healthy human individuals. Profiling relied on immunoSEQ multiplex PCR, and the TCRdb table lists in-frame clones only, not all of them. The sample gives roughly 2,300,000 clones, approximately 90% of which show up once; around 0.35% is in the top ten. Sequencing input: naive CD4+ T cells from PBMCs. The receptors here all came from a young man in good health. Some clones in this sample may be carry-over from other donors' samples. The CDR3 runs from the conserved cysteine through the conserved F or W. D genes are given only for firm matches. Clone size is not always given. Where it is, it says once, few, many or a class for expanded clones.

j_gene | d_gene | len | abundance | v_gene | CDR3aa | CDR3nt
TRBJ2-7 | TRBD1 | 15 | . | TRBV6-5 | CASSYQRTGAYEQYF | TGTGCCAGCAGTTATCAAAGGACAGGAGCCTACGAGCAGTACTTC
TRBJ1-4 | . | 14 | . | TRBV9 | CASSLGPTGEKLFF | TGTGCCAGCAGCCTCGGTCCAACCGGCGAAAAACTGTTTTTT
TRBJ2-5 | TRBD1 | 15 | . | TRBV28 | CASSLSGQLQETQYF | TGTGCCAGCAGTTTATCGGGACAGCTGCAAGAGACCCAGTACTTC
TRBJ2-5 | TRBD2 | 14 | . | TRBV10-3 | CAITPTSGRETQYF | TGTGCCATCACCCCGACTAGCGGGAGAGAGACCCAGTACTTC
TRBJ2-5 | . | 12 | . | TRBV14 | CASSPSAETQYF | TGTGCCAGCAGCCCCTCTGCAGAGACCCAGTACTTC
TRBJ2-1 | TRBD2 | 14 | . | TRBV28 | CASSISGRAGEQFF | TGTGCCAGCAGTATTAGCGGGAGGGCGGGTGAGCAGTTCTTC
TRBJ1-5 | . | 12 | . | TRBV6-6 | CASTLGRLPQHF | TGTGCCAGCACCCTGGGCCGGTTGCCCCAGCATTTT
TRBJ2-5 | . | 15 | . | TRBV6-5 | CASSYGAGPQETQYF | TGTGCCAGCAGTTACGGGGCAGGGCCCCAAGAGACCCAGTACTTC
TRBJ2-1 | . | 15 | . | TRBV14 | CASSQDVGSYNEQFF | TGTGCCAGCAGCCAGGACGTAGGCTCCTACAATGAGCAGTTCTTC
TRBJ2-7 | TRBD2 | 14 | . | TRBV29-1 | CSVEPGGRAYEQYF | TGCAGCGTTGAACCTGGCGGGAGGGCCTACGAGCAGTACTTC
TRBJ2-7 | . | 12 | few | TRBV2 | CASSSDTYEQYF | TGTGCCAGCAGTAGTGATACCTACGAGCAGTACTTC
TRBJ2-7 | . | 12 | . | TRBV19 | CASSMEPYEQYF | TGTGCCAGTAGTATGGAACCCTACGAGCAGTACTTC
TRBJ2-1 | . | 13 | . | TRBV7-9 | CASSLFSYNEQFF | TGTGCCAGCAGCTTATTCAGCTACAATGAGCAGTTCTTC
TRBJ2-1 | . | 18 | few | TRBV7-9 | CASSPAVKEGGFRNEQFF | TGTGCCAGCAGCCCCGCGGTAAAAGAGGGGGGATTCCGTAATGAGCAGTTCTTC
TRBJ1-2 | TRBD1 | 17 | . | TRBV4-1 | CASSSLGQGYLSYGYTF | TGCGCCAGCAGCTCCCTGGGACAGGGGTACCTCAGCTATGGCTACACCTTC
TRBJ2-7 | TRBD2 | 15 | . | TRBV11-1 | CASSLMASGAYEQYF | TGTGCCAGCAGCCTGATGGCTAGCGGGGCCTACGAGCAGTACTTC
TRBJ1-1 | TRBD1 | 15 | few | TRBV19 | CASSAMGQGNTEAFF | TGTGCCAGTAGTGCCATGGGACAGGGGAACACTGAAGCTTTCTTT
TRBJ1-2 | TRBD1 | 13 | . | TRBV6-6 | CASSSTGAGGYTF | TGTGCCAGCAGTTCAACAGGGGCAGGTGGCTACACCTTC
TRBJ2-1 | . | 15 | . | TRBV9 | CASSPRGAIGGEQFF | TGTGCCAGCAGCCCCCGCGGAGCGATCGGCGGGGAGCAGTTCTTC
TRBJ2-7 | . | 13 | . | TRBV27 | CASSSRGSYEQYF | TGTGCCAGCAGTTCACGGGGCAGCTACGAGCAGTACTTC
TRBJ1-5 | . | 14 | . | TRBV19 | CAAGGEYSNQPQHF | TGTGCCGCGGGGGGGGAATATAGCAATCAGCCCCAGCATTTT
TRBJ1-5 | . | 14 | few | TRBV25-1 | CASSAHEVQQPQHF | TGTGCCAGCAGTGCCCACGAGGTCCAACAGCCCCAGCATTTT
TRBJ2-4 | . | 16 | . | TRBV7-2 | CASSLLGSVTKNIQYF | TGTGCCAGCAGCTTATTGGGGAGTGTAACCAAAAACATTCAGTACTTC
TRBJ2-1 | . | 15 | . | TRBV10-3 | CAISEWGGVGNEQFF | TGTGCCATCAGTGAATGGGGCGGGGTGGGCAATGAGCAGTTCTTC
TRBJ2-5 | TRBD1 | 15 | . | TRBV18 | CASSLGQGVQETQYF | TGTGCCAGCTCCCTCGGACAGGGGGTTCAAGAGACCCAGTACTTC
TRBJ2-2 | TRBD2 | 15 | . | TRBV5-1 | CASSYLAGDPGELFF | TGCGCCAGCAGTTACTTAGCGGGAGACCCCGGGGAGCTGTTTTTT
TRBJ2-3 | . | 16 | . | TRBV7-3 | CASSPSPGAQIDTQYF | TGTGCCAGCAGCCCTTCCCCCGGGGCGCAGATAGATACGCAGTATTTT
TRBJ2-5 | . | 15 | . | TRBV6-5 | CASSFGRPGEGTQYF | TGTGCCAGCAGTTTCGGACGGCCCGGCGAAGGGACCCAGTACTTC
TRBJ2-3 | . | 16 | . | TRBV6-5 | CASSYSYNTGSDTQYF | TGTGCCAGCAGTTACTCCTACAATACAGGGAGTGATACGCAGTATTTT
TRBJ2-5 | TRBD2 | 12 | . | TRBV29-1 | CSVERTSTVQYF | TGCAGCGTTGAAAGGACTAGTACGGTCCAGTACTTC
TRBJ1-1 | . | 15 | . | TRBV28 | CASSDLGLGDTEAFF | TGTGCCAGCAGTGACTTGGGATTGGGGGACACTGAAGCTTTCTTT
TRBJ2-7 | . | 17 | . | TRBV11-2 | CASSLLYGTRGNYEQYF | TGTGCCAGCAGCTTACTCTATGGGACACGGGGGAACTACGAGCAGTACTTC
TRBJ2-3 | . | 15 | . | TRBV7-7 | CASSPTGYSTDTQYF | TGTGCCAGCAGCCCTACAGGGTACAGCACAGATACGCAGTATTTT
TRBJ1-1 | . | 15 | . | TRBV18 | CASSMVEGWDTEAFF | TGTGCCAGCTCAATGGTGGAGGGGTGGGACACTGAAGCTTTCTTT
TRBJ2-7 | . | 12 | . | TRBV5-1 | CASSSGGHEQYF | TGCGCCAGCAGCTCGGGCGGCCACGAGCAGTACTTC
TRBJ2-6 | . | 17 | . | TRBV9 | CASSVAHGNSGANVLTF | TGTGCCAGCAGCGTTGCACACGGCAACTCTGGGGCCAACGTCCTGACTTTC
TRBJ2-3 | TRBD1 | 16 | . | TRBV9 | CASSVGRTGRADTQYF | TGTGCCAGCAGCGTAGGGCGGACAGGGAGAGCAGATACGCAGTATTTT
TRBJ2-6 | . | 16 | . | TRBV27 | CASSLSPGAGANVLTF | TGTGCCAGCAGTTTATCCCCGGGGGCTGGGGCCAACGTCCTGACTTTC
TRBJ1-5 | TRBD1 | 16 | . | TRBV5-8 | CASSSLIRTGVGPQHF | TGTGCCAGCAGCAGCCTTATTAGGACAGGGGTAGGGCCCCAGCATTTT
TRBJ2-7 | TRBD1 | 14 | . | TRBV7-9 | CASSLGQGADEQYF | TGTGCCAGCAGCTTAGGGCAGGGGGCGGACGAGCAGTACTTC
TRBJ2-6 | . | 15 | . | TRBV9 | CASSATGSGANVLTF | TGTGCCAGCAGCGCGACAGGCTCTGGGGCCAACGTCCTGACTTTC